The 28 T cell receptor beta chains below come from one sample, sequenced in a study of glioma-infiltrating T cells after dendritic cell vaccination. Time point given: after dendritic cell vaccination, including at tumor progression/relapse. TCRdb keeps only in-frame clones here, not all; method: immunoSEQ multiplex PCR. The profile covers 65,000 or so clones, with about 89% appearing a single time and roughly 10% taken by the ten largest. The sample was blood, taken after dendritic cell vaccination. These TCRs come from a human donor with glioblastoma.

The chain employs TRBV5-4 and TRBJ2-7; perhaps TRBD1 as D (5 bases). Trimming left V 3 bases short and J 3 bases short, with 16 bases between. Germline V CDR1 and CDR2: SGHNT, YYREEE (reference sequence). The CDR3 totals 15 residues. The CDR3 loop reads CASSSGLVGDYEQYF. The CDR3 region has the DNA TGTGCCAGCAGCTCTGGTCTGGTAGGGGACTACGAGCAGTACTTC. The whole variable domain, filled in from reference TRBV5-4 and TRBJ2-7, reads ETGVTQSPTHLIKTRGQQVTLRCSSQSGHNTVSWYQQALGQGPQFIFQYYREEENGRGNFPPRFSGLQFPNYSSELNVNALELDDSALYLCASSSGLVGDYEQYFGPGTRLTVT.

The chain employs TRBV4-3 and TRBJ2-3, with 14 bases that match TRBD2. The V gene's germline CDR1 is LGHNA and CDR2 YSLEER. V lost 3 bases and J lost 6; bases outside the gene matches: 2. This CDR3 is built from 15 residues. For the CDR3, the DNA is TGCGCCAGCAGCCACTGGACTAGCGGGAGGGATACGCAGTATTTT. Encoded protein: CASSHWTSGRDTQYF.

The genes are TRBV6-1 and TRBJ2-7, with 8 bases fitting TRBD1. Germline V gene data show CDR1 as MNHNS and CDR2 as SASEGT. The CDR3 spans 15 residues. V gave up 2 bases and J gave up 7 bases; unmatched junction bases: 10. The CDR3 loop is CASSELPGQVREQYF. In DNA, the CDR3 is TGTGCCAGCAGTGAATTACCGGGACAGGTGAGAGAGCAGTACTTC.

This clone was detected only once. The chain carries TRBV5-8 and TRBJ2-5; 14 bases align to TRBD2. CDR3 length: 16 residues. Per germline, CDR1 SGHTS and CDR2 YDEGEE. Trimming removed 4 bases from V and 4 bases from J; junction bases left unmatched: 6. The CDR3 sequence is CASSGGTSGGSETQYF. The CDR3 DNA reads TGTGCCAGCAGCGGCGGGACTAGCGGGGGATCAGAGACCCAGTACTTC.

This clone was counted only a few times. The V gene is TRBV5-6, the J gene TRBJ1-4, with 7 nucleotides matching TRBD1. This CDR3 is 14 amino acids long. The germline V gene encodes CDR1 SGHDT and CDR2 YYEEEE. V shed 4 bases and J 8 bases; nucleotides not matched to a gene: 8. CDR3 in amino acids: CASSPLTGSEKLFF. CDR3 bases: TGTGCCAGCAGCCCCTTGACAGGGTCGGAAAAACTGTTTTTT.

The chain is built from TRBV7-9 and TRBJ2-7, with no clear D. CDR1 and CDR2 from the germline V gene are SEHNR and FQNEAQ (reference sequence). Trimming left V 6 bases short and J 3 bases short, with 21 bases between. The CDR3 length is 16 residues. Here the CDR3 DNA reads TGTGCCAGCAGTTCTCCTGACGCCCGCGGTCTCTACGAGCAGTACTTC. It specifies CASSSPDARGLYEQYF.

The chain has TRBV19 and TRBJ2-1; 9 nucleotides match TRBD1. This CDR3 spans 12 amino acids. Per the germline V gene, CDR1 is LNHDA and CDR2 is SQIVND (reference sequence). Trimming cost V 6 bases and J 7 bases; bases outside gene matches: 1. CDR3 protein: CASRTGGNEQFF. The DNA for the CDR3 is TGTGCCAGTAGGACAGGGGGGAATGAGCAGTTCTTC.

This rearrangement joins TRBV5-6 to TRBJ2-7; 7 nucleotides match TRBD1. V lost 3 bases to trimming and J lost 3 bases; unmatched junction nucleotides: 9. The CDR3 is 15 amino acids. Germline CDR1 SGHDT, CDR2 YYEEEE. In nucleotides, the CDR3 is TGTGCCAGCAGCTCCCTCGGGACAGCCCTCTACGAGCAGTACTTC. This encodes CASSSLGTALYEQYF.

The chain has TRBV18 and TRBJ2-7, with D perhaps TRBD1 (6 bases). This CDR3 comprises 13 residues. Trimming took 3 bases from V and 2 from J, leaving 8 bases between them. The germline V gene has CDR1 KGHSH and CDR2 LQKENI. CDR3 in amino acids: CASSPDSPYEQYF. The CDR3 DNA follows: TGTGCCAGCTCACCGGACAGCCCCTACGAGCAGTACTTC. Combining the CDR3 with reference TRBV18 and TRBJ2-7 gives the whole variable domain NAGVMQNPRHLVRRRGQEARLRCSPMKGHSHVYWYRQLPEEGLKFMVYLQKENIIDESGMPKERFSAEFPKEGPSILRIQQVVRGDSAAYFCASSPDSPYEQYFGPGTRLTVT.

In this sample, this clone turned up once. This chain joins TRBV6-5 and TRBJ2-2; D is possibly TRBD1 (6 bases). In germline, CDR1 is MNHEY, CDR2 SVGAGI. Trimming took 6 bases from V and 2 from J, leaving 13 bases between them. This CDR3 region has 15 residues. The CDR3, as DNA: TGTGCCAGCAGGGCCGGGACACTAAACACCGGGGAGCTGTTTTTT. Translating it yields CASRAGTLNTGELFF.

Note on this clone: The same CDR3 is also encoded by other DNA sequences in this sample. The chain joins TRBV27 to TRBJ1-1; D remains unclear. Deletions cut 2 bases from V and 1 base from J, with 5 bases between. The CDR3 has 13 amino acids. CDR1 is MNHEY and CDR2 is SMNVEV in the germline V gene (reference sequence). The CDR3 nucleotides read TGTGCCAGCAGTTTAACCAGGAACACTGAAGCTTTCTTT. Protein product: CASSLTRNTEAFF.

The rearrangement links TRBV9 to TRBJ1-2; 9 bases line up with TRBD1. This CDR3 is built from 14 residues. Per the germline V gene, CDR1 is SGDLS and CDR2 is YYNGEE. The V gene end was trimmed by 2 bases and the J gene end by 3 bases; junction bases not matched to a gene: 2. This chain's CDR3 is CASSVTGGDYGYTF. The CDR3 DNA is TGTGCCAGCAGCGTGACAGGGGGTGACTATGGCTACACCTTC.

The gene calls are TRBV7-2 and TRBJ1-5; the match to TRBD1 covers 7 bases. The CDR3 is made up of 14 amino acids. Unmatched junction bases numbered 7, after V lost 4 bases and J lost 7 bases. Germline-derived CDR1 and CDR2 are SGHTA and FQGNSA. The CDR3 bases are TGTGCCAGCAGCTCGACAGGGCCGAGGCAGCCCCAGCATTTT. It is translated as CASSSTGPRQPQHF.

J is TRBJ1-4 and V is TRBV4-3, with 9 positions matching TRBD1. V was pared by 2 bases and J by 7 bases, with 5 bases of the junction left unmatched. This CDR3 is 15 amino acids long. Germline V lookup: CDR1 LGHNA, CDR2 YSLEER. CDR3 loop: CASSQRGQGLEKLFF. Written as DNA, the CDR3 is TGCGCCAGCAGCCAACGCGGACAGGGGCTTGAAAAACTGTTTTTT.

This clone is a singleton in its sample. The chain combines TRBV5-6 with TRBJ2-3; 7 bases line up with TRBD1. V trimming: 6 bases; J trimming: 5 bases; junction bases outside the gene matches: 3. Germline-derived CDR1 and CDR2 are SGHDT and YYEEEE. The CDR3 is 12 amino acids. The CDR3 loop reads CASKGDRDTQYF. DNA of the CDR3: TGTGCCAGCAAAGGGGACAGAGATACGCAGTATTTT.

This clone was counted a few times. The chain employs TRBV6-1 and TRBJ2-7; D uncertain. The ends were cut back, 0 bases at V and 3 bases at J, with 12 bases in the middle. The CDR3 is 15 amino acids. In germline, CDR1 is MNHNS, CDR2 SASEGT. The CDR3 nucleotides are TGTGCCAGCAGTGAAGCGCCTACAGAAAACTACGAGCAGTACTTC. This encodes CASSEAPTENYEQYF.

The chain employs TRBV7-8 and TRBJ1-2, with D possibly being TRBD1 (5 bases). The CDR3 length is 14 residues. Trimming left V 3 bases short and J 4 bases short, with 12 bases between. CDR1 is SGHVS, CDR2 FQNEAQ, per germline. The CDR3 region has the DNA TGTGCCAGCAGCTTGGGGCAGAGCCGCTATGGCTACACCTTC. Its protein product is CASSLGQSRYGYTF.

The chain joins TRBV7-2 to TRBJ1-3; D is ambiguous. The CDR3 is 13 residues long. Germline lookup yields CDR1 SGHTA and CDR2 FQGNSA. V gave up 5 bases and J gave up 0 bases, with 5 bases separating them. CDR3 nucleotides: TGTGCCAGCAGCACCTACTCTGGAAACACCATATATTTT. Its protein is CASSTYSGNTIYF.

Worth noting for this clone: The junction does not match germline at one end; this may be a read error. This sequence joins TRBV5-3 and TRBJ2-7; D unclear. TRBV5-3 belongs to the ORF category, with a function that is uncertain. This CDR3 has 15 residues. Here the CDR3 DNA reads TGTGCCAGCAGCTCCGGAGACTCCAACTCCTACGAGCAGTACTTC. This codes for CASSSGDSNSYEQYF.

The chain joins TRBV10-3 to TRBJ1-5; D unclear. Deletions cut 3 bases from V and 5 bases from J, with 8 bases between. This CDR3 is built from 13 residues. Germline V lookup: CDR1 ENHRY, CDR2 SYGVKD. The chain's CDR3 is CAISETVDQPQHF. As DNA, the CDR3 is TGTGCCATCAGTGAAACAGTGGATCAGCCCCAGCATTTT.

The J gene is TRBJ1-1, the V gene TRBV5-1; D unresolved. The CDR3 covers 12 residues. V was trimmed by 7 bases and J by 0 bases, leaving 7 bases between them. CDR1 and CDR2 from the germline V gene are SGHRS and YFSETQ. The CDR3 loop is CASEQLNTEAFF. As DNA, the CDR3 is TGCGCCAGCGAACAGTTGAACACTGAAGCTTTCTTT.

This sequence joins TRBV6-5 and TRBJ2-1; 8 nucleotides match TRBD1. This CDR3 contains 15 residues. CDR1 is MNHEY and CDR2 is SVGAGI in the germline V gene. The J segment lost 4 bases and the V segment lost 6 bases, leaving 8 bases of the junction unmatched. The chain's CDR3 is CASSRPGQAYNEQFF. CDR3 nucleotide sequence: TGTGCCAGCAGCCGCCCGGGACAGGCGTACAATGAGCAGTTCTTC.

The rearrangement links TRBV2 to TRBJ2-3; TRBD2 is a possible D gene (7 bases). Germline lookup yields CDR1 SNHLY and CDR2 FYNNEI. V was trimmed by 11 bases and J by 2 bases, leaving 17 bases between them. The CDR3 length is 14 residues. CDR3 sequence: CALRRGALTDTQYF. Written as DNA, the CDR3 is TGTGCCCTACGACGGGGGGCCCTCACAGATACGCAGTATTTT.

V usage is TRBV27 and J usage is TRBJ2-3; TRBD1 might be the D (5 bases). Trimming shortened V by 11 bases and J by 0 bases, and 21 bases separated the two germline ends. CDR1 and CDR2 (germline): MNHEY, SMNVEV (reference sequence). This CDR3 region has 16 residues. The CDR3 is CADVIGSGNSTDTQYF. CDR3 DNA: TGTGCCGATGTTATCGGCTCAGGGAATAGCACAGATACGCAGTATTTT.

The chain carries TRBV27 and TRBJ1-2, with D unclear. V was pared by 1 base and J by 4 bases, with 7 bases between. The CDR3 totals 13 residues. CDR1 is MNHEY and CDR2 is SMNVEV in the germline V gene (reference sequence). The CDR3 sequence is CASSLLQIYGYTF. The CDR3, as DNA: TGTGCCAGCAGTTTATTGCAGATCTATGGCTACACCTTC.

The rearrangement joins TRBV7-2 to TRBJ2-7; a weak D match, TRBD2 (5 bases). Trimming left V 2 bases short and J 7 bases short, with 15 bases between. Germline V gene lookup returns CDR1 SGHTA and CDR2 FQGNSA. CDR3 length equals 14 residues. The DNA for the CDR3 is TGTGCCAGCAGCTTATCTCGGCTAACGGGAGAGCAGTACTTC. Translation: CASSLSRLTGEQYF.

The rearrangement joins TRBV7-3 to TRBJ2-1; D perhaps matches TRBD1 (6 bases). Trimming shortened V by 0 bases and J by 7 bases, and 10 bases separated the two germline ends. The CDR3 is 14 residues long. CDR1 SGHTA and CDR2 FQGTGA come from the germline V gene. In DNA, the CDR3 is TGTGCCAGCAGCTTAACTGGGCAGGGGAATGAGCAGTTCTTC. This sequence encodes CASSLTGQGNEQFF. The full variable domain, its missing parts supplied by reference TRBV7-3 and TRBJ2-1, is GAGVSQTPSNKVTEKGKYVELRCDPISGHTALYWYRQSLGQGPEFLIYFQGTGAADDSGLPNDRFFAVRPEGSVSTLKIQRTERGDSAVYLCASSLTGQGNEQFFGPGTRLTVL.

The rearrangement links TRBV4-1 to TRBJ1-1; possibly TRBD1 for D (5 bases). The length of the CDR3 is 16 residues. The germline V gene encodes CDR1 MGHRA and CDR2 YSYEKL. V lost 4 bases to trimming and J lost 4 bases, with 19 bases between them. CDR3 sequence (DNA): TGCGCCAGCAGCCCACCCGCGGGGGGTCGGAGCACTGAAGCTTTCTTT. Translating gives CASSPPAGGRSTEAFF.